Following are 15 T cell receptor beta chains from one sample sequenced in a study of post-analysis software for immune sequencing data (dated by TCRdb to between 2015 and 2017). What the research found in general, with its limitations: Patients showed significantly higher frequencies than controls for roughly five TRBV segments, among them TRBV5-6, TRBV5-1 and TRBV20-1.

Their target antigens are unknown. Library method: PCR. TCRdb records Illumina HiSeq 2500 as the sequencer. To reduce PCR and sequencing biases, unique molecular identifiers were built into the TCR beta cDNA libraries. The raw public data were reprocessed by TCRdb itself: fastp quality trimming at Q25, MiXCR clonotype calling, in-frame beta chains only. Under each unique CDR3 protein, matching rows form one entry showing the most common genes and DNA. The sample contains 800,000 to 950,000 distinct CDR3 sequences, about 57% of them found a single time. The ten largest clones capture approximately 4.5% of the sample. Source material: blood. The origin of the receptors is a girl aged 5 to 17 with multiple sclerosis.

The chain recombines TRBV29-1 with TRBJ2-5; D is undetermined. Germline-derived CDR1 and CDR2 are SQVTM and ANQGSEA. The CDR3 is 12 amino acids. Between the trimmed V and J ends, which lost 4 bases and 3 bases, there was a span of 9 bases. The CDR3 nucleotides are TGCAGCGTTGTCAGGCCAAAAGAGACCCAGTACTTC. Translating gives CSVVRPKETQYF.

This chain connects TRBV7-9 to TRBJ2-5, with D maybe TRBD2 (5 bases). With 3 bases removed from V and 4 bases from J, the gap between germline ends came to 9 bases. The CDR3 spans 13 residues. The germline gives CDR1 SEHNR, CDR2 FQNEAQ (reference sequence). This CDR3 reads CASSFEAAETQYF. The CDR3 nucleotides are TGTGCCAGCAGCTTTGAAGCGGCAGAGACCCAGTACTTC.

The chain carries TRBV5-1 and TRBJ2-7; D is perhaps TRBD2 (5 bases). V lost 5 bases and J lost 1, with 13 bases in between. The CDR3 has 14 residues. Germline V lookup: CDR1 SGHRS, CDR2 YFSETQ. The CDR3 coding sequence is TGCGCCAGCAGAAACCTAGCAGCGTCCTACGAGCAGTACTTC. Translated: CASRNLAASYEQYF.

V gene TRBV12-3 or TRBV12-4 combines with J gene TRBJ2-1; no firm D call. The CDR3 runs to 16 residues. Trimming took 6 bases from V and 7 from J, leaving 22 bases between them. The CDR3 sequence is CASSRLPPGRPNEQFF. CDR3 nucleotides: TGTGCCAGCAGCCGACTCCCTCCGGGCAGGCCGAATGAGCAGTTCTTC.

This clonotype appeared a few times. The V gene is TRBV6-6, the J gene TRBJ1-2, with D unresolved. The CDR3 consists of 14 residues. Germline CDR1 reads MNHNY; CDR2 reads SVGAGI (reference sequence). Trimming stripped 0 bases from V and 4 bases from J, with 9 bases between. The CDR3 spells CASSYSGTSYGYTF. The CDR3 coding sequence is TGTGCCAGCAGTTACTCGGGAACATCCTATGGCTACACCTTC.

The chain uses TRBV6-6 and TRBJ2-1, with TRBD2 matching over 10 bases. CDR3 length equals 15 residues. Looked up from germline, CDR1 is MNHNY and CDR2 is SVGAGI (reference sequence). Trimming took 5 bases from V and 7 from J; bases not matched to a gene: 8. The CDR3 here is CASSGTSDPANEQFF. DNA for the CDR3: TGTGCCAGCAGTGGGACTAGCGATCCGGCTAATGAGCAGTTCTTC.

This clonotype was counted a few times. The chain carries TRBV12-3 or TRBV12-4 and TRBJ2-3, with 8 bases fitting TRBD2. The CDR3 is 15 amino acids. Trimming took 8 bases from V and 2 from J; bases not matched to a gene: 9. The CDR3, as DNA: TGTGCCAGCGCCCGGGGGGGGTCACACACAGATACGCAGTATTTT. Amino acids: CASARGGSHTDTQYF.

The chain couples TRBV11-2 to TRBJ2-7; D possibly corresponds to TRBD2 (7 bases). V was trimmed by 3 bases and J by 1 base, leaving 13 bases between them. CDR1 and CDR2 (germline): SGHAT, FQNNGV. The CDR3 runs to 15 residues. CDR3 bases: TGTGCCAGCAGCTTTGAGAGGGGGGGATCCTACGAGCAGTACTTC. It specifies CASSFERGGSYEQYF.

This chain joins TRBV5-6 and TRBJ2-1; D unresolved. This CDR3 region has 13 residues. V was trimmed by 5 bases and J by 8 bases, leaving 14 bases between them. Germline loops: CDR1 SGHDT, CDR2 YYEEEE. The CDR3 region has the DNA TGTGCCAGCAGACCCCTAGGATTCGATGAGCAGTTCTTC. It encodes CASRPLGFDEQFF.

This chain connects TRBV14 to TRBJ2-7; D ambiguous. Germline V gene sequence: CDR1 SGHDN, CDR2 FVKESK. The CDR3 is made up of 15 amino acids. V lost 0 bases and J 0 bases, leaving 9 bases between the germline ends. The CDR3 DNA reads TGTGCCAGCAGCCAAGAATGGGTGTGCTCCTACGAGCAGTACTTC. Translated: CASSQEWVCSYEQYF.

The rearrangement links TRBV7-9 to TRBJ2-7, with 13 positions matching TRBD2. This CDR3 has 16 residues. The V segment lost 2 bases and the J segment 10 bases; nucleotides outside the gene matches: 11. Germline-derived CDR1 and CDR2 are SEHNR and FQNEAQ (reference sequence). In DNA, the CDR3 is TGTGCCAGCAGCTTAATTCCTGGGACTAGCGGGGTCACCCAGTACTTC. Translation gives CASSLIPGTSGVTQYF.

This chain connects TRBV5-4 to TRBJ2-1; D remains unclear. Germline V gene lookup returns CDR1 SGHNT and CDR2 YYREEE (reference sequence). The CDR3 is 12 amino acids. V shed 4 bases and J shed 14 bases, with 16 bases lying between them. CDR3 in amino acids: CASSLPKEREFF. In DNA form, the CDR3 reads TGTGCCAGCAGCCTCCCGAAGGAAAGGGAGTTCTTC.

This clonotype showed up just a few times. The chain uses TRBV9 and TRBJ2-7; 8 nucleotides match TRBD2. CDR1 is SGDLS and CDR2 is YYNGEE in the germline V gene. This CDR3 region has 16 residues. V trimming: 0 bases; J trimming: 1 base; junction bases outside the gene matches: 6. CDR3: CASSVAERESSYEQYF. CDR3 sequence (DNA): TGTGCCAGCAGCGTAGCTGAGCGGGAGAGTTCCTACGAGCAGTACTTC.

The rearrangement joins TRBV2 to TRBJ1-5; D is uncertain. The germline CDR1 and CDR2 sequences are SNHLY and FYNNEI. V lost 2 bases, J lost 3 bases, and 14 bases lay in between. This CDR3 has 16 residues. CDR3 in amino acids: CASSERAGPLNQPQHF. The CDR3 DNA sequence: TGTGCCAGCAGTGAAAGGGCCGGGCCCCTCAATCAGCCCCAGCATTTT.

The rearrangement links TRBV12-3 or TRBV12-4 to TRBJ2-7; D ambiguous. Trimming left V 7 bases short and J 0 bases short, with 10 bases between. This CDR3 region has 13 residues. The CDR3 DNA reads as TGTGCCAGCAAGGAACCAAGCTCCTACGAGCAGTACTTC. It translates to CASKEPSSYEQYF.